The present TCR beta chain was sequenced within a study of blood T cell repertoires in COVID-19. Study information: Sample material is recorded as cDNA or gDNA derived from T cells, B-cell-depleted T cells, or PBMCs.

The repertoire was sequenced with immunoSEQ multiplex PCR; TCRdb's copy has only in-frame clones and lacks some. The table has roughly 190,000 clones, around four fifths seen once. Material: peripheral blood. The receptor was derived from a woman aged 65 to 85 with COVID-19, enrolled during active disease.

The CDR3 spells CASSGDRNNSPLHF. The CDR3 nucleotides are TGTGCCAGCAGCGGGGACAGAAATAATTCACCCCTCCACTTT. The chain has TRBV5-6 and TRBJ1-6; 7 nucleotides line up with TRBD1. Germline V gene sequence: CDR1 SGHDT, CDR2 YYEEEE. The trim removed 4 bases at V and 5 bases at J, leaving 3 bases unmatched. The CDR3 has 14 residues. Variable domain in full (rest from reference TRBV5-6 and TRBJ1-6): DAGVTQSPTHLIKTRGQQVTLRCSPKSGHDTVSWYQQALGQGPQFIFQYYEEEERQRGNFPDRFSGHQFPNYSSELNVNALLLGDSALYLCASSGDRNNSPLHFGNGTRLTVT.